This is a list of T cell receptor beta chains from one sample in a study of PD-1 blockade in classical Hodgkin lymphoma. Produced via immunoSEQ multiplex PCR; TCRdb's table is partial and in-frame only. The repertoire holds 7,400 or so clones, with about 76% as singletons. The source was CD8+ T cells from blood, collected before the fourth cycle of nivolumab. The receptors stem from a human donor with classical Hodgkin lymphoma. Both conserved end residues are part of each CDR3. A D gene is named only where the DNA matches it firmly. Rows may omit the clone size; those that give it use once, few, many or a size class.

D gene,J gene,clone size,CDR3 length,V gene,CDR3 protein,CDR3 DNA
-,TRBJ2-3,-,16,TRBV7-6,CASSLLGSGSTDTQYF,TGTGCCAGCAGCTTACTGGGTAGCGGTAGCACAGATACGCAGTATTTT
-,TRBJ2-1,once,14,TRBV6-5,CASIPPGRSDEQFF,TGTGCCAGCATCCCCCCGGGGCGATCGGATGAGCAGTTCTTC
-,TRBJ1-1,-,14,TRBV9,CASSGTARNTEAFF,TGTGCCAGCAGCGGGACAGCGCGGAACACTGAAGCTTTCTTT
-,TRBJ1-2,-,17,TRBV6-1,CASSEAQVVNFVYGYTF,TGTGCCAGCAGTGAAGCCCAAGTAGTCAACTTTGTCTATGGCTACACCTTC
TRBD1,TRBJ2-6,-,17,TRBV25-1,CASSPDRGSSGANVLTF,TGTGCCAGCAGTCCGGACAGGGGGTCCTCTGGGGCCAACGTCCTGACTTTC
TRBD1,TRBJ1-2,-,15,TRBV6-6,CASSYPGGGRYGYTF,TGTGCCAGCAGTTATCCAGGGGGGGGACGCTATGGCTACACCTTC
-,TRBJ1-1,-,15,TRBV5-1,CASSLGTEMNTEAFF,TGCGCCAGCAGCCTCGGGACGGAGATGAACACTGAAGCTTTCTTT
-,TRBJ2-2,-,14,TRBV10-3,CAISESRFTGELFF,TGTGCCATCAGTGAGTCGCGATTCACCGGGGAGCTGTTTTTT
-,TRBJ1-2,-,15,TRBV11-2,CASSYSTGSNYGYTF,TGTGCCAGCAGCTACTCGACCGGATCTAACTATGGCTACACCTTC
-,TRBJ2-4,once,15,TRBV29-1,CSAPARGGSKNIQYF,TGCAGCGCCCCGGCACGAGGCGGGTCCAAAAACATTCAGTACTTC
-,TRBJ2-4,-,18,TRBV7-2,CASSLGLPLQLAKNIQYF,TGTGCCAGCAGCTTAGGCCTCCCTCTACAACTAGCCAAAAACATTCAGTACTTC
-,TRBJ2-5,-,14,TRBV5-6,CASSLAGAQETQYF,TGTGCCAGCAGCTTGGCAGGGGCCCAAGAGACCCAGTACTTC
-,TRBJ2-7,few,17,TRBV4-2,CASSQDSRGSTSYEQYF,TGTGCCAGCAGCCAAGACTCTAGGGGTTCCACTTCCTACGAGCAGTACTTC
-,TRBJ2-1,-,12,TRBV7-9,CASSSYANEQFF,TGTGCCAGCAGCTCCTATGCCAATGAGCAGTTCTTC
TRBD2,TRBJ2-7,few,13,TRBV19,CASSRLAGAEQYF,TGTGCCAGTAGTAGACTAGCGGGAGCGGAGCAGTACTTC
-,TRBJ2-2,-,17,TRBV7-3,CASSLRPRSENTGELFF,TGTGCCAGCAGCTTACGACCTCGATCGGAGAACACCGGGGAGCTGTTTTTT
-,TRBJ1-5,-,15,TRBV28,CASSLRGLGNQPQHF,TGTGCCAGCAGTTTAAGGGGTCTGGGAAATCAGCCCCAGCATTTT
TRBD2,TRBJ2-7,once,19,TRBV11-2,CASSLVTKKREGLFHEQYF,TGTGCCAGCAGCTTAGTGACAAAAAAGCGGGAGGGCCTTTTCCACGAGCAGTACTTC
TRBD1,TRBJ1-6,-,14,TRBV13,CASSPGTDNSPLHF,TGTGCCAGCAGCCCCGGGACAGATAATTCACCCCTCCACTTT
TRBD2,TRBJ2-3,-,19,TRBV28,CASSGLAGGPPEAQDTQYF,TGTGCCAGCAGTGGGTTGGCGGGAGGGCCCCCGGAGGCACAGGATACGCAGTATTTT
-,TRBJ2-1,-,14,TRBV7-9,CASSLAASYNEQFF,TGTGCCAGCAGCTTGGCGGCCTCCTACAATGAGCAGTTCTTC
TRBD1,TRBJ1-2,-,16,TRBV7-9,CASSFRDREVKRGYTF,TGTGCCAGCAGCTTCCGCGACAGGGAGGTGAAGAGGGGCTACACCTTC
-,TRBJ2-1,once,14,TRBV9,CASSVDPGLREQFF,TGTGCCAGCAGCGTAGATCCGGGACTCCGGGAGCAGTTCTTC
-,TRBJ1-1,-,12,TRBV9,CASSVGDTEAFF,TGTGCCAGCAGCGTAGGGGACACTGAAGCTTTCTTT
-,TRBJ2-1,-,13,TRBV18,CASSPTTSNEQFF,TGTGCCAGCTCACCTACGACTTCAAATGAGCAGTTCTTC
-,TRBJ2-7,-,11,TRBV9,CASSGGNEQYF,TGTGCCAGCAGCGGGGGGAACGAGCAGTACTTC
-,TRBJ1-1,-,14,TRBV5-6,CASSLDWAFSEAFF,TGTGCCAGCAGCTTGGACTGGGCTTTCTCTGAAGCTTTCTTT
-,TRBJ1-5,-,12,TRBV6-5,CASTTAGHPQHF,TGTGCCAGCACCACCGCCGGACATCCCCAGCATTTT
TRBD1,TRBJ2-2,once,14,TRBV4-3,CASSQDRDTGELFF,TGCGCCAGCAGCCAGGACAGGGACACCGGGGAGCTGTTTTTT
-,TRBJ2-7,-,17,TRBV5-6,CASSLWSGDGSSYEQYF,TGTGCCAGCAGCTTGTGGAGTGGGGACGGCAGCTCCTACGAGCAGTACTTC
TRBD2,TRBJ2-5,medium-sized,15,TRBV5-1,CASSEGLAAQETQYF,TGCGCCAGCAGCGAGGGACTAGCGGCCCAAGAGACCCAGTACTTC
TRBD2,TRBJ2-1,-,15,TRBV27,CASSFLASGDNEQFF,TGTGCCAGCAGTTTCCTAGCTAGCGGGGACAATGAGCAGTTCTTC
TRBD2,TRBJ2-7,-,14,TRBV7-2,CASSPTSGSYEQYF,TGTGCCAGCAGCCCCACTAGCGGGAGTTACGAGCAGTACTTC
-,TRBJ1-6,-,17,TRBV7-8,CASSLLGQLQGNSPLHF,TGTGCCAGCAGCTTATTAGGGCAACTTCAGGGTAATTCACCCCTCCACTTT
-,TRBJ1-5,large,16,TRBV28,CASDRNRVLPNQPQHF,TGTGCCAGCGACCGGAACAGGGTTTTGCCGAATCAGCCCCAGCATTTT
TRBD2,TRBJ2-2,-,17,TRBV27,CASSPSASGWGTGELFF,TGTGCCAGCAGTCCAAGCGCTAGCGGCTGGGGAACCGGGGAGCTGTTTTTT
TRBD2,TRBJ2-3,-,15,TRBV9,CASSGPPLGAGGQYF,TGTGCCAGCAGCGGCCCGCCTCTGGGAGCGGGGGGGCAGTATTTT
-,TRBJ2-3,-,14,TRBV5-1,CASSRWGVGDTQYF,TGCGCCAGCAGCCGCTGGGGGGTGGGAGATACGCAGTATTTT
-,TRBJ2-5,-,20,TRBV4-3,CASSPGLEAKREKPQETQYF,TGCGCCAGCAGCCCGGGCTTGGAGGCCAAAAGGGAAAAACCTCAAGAGACCCAGTACTTC
TRBD1,TRBJ1-4,-,15,TRBV28,CASTLDRGRNEKLFF,TGTGCCAGCACCCTGGACAGGGGAAGGAATGAAAAACTGTTTTTT
TRBD2,TRBJ2-1,hyperexpanded,13,TRBV7-8,CASSWTSSNEQFF,TGTGCCAGCAGCTGGACTAGCTCCAATGAGCAGTTCTTC
-,TRBJ1-1,-,11,TRBV6-5,CASMANTEAFF,TGTGCCAGCATGGCGAACACTGAAGCTTTCTTT
-,TRBJ2-1,-,14,TRBV27,CASLSWDRYNEQFF,TGTGCCAGCCTCTCGTGGGATCGGTACAATGAGCAGTTCTTC
-,TRBJ1-2,-,15,TRBV7-6,CASSLGGLGIYGYTF,TGTGCCAGCAGCTTAGGGGGCCTAGGGATCTATGGCTACACCTTC